The present T cell receptor (beta chain) was sequenced within a study of OX40 agonist ivuxolimab in advanced cancers. Study-wide context: Every 2 weeks, ivuxolimab was infused into the patients intravenously at between 0.01 and 10 mg/kg. Dose-escalation patients' cancers were hepatocellular carcinoma, melanoma, renal cell or head and neck cancer. Regarding the study as a whole: Low normalized T-cell clonal expansion was additionally recorded for some nonresponders.

Assay: immunoSEQ multiplex PCR; the TCRdb copy retains only in-frame clones and omits some. The sample contains more than 45,000 clones, under 95% of which appear only once. Germline V gene sequence: CDR1 SEHNR, CDR2 FQNEAQ (reference sequence). The CDR3 runs to 15 residues. V lost 1 base to trimming and J lost 0 bases; unmatched junction nucleotides: 1. A note on this clone: What it recognizes is unknown.

This chain links TRBV7-9 with TRBJ1-1; the match to TRBD1 covers 8 bases. This sequence originates from an adult with an advanced solid tumor such as melanoma, head and neck, liver or kidney cancer. Sample: CD4+ or CD8+ T cells sorted from blood, taken in a trial of the OX40 agonist ivuxolimab. For the CDR3, the DNA is TGTGCCAGCAGCTTAGGGACAGGGATGAACACTGAAGCTTTCTTT. Its protein product is CASSLGTGMNTEAFF.